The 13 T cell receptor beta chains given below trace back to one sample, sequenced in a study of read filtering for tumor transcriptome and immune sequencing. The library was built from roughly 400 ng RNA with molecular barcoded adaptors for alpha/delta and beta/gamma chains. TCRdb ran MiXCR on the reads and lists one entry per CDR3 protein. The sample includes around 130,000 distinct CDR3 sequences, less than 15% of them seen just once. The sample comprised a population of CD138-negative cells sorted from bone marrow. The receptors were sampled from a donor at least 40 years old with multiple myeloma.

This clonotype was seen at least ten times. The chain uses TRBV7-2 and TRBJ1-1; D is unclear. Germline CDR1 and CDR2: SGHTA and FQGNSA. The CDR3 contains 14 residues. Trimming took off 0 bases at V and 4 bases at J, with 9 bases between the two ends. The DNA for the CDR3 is TGTGCCAGCAGCTTAGCGGGCAGAAGCACTGAAGCTTTCTTT. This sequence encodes CASSLAGRSTEAFF.

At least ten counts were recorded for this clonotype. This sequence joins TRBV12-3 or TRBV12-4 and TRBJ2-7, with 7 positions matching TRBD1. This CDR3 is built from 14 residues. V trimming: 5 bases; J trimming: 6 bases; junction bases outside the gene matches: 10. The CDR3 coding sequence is TGTGCCAGCAGTAAATTCGGACAGGATGGCGAGCAGTACTTC. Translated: CASSKFGQDGEQYF.

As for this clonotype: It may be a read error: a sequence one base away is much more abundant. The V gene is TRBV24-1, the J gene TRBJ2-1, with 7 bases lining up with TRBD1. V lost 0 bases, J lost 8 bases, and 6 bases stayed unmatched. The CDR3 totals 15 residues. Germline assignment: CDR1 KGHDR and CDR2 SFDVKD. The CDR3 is CATSDLRQGYYEQFF. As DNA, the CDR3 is TGTGCCACCAGTGATTTGAGACAGGGATACTATGAGCAGTTCTTC.

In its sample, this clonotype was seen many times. The CDR3 DNA reads TGTGCCAGCAGCTTAGAAGCGGGCAACTCCTACAATGAGCAGTTCTTC. Translated, it gives CASSLEAGNSYNEQFF. V is TRBV7-6 and J is TRBJ2-1, with D possibly matching TRBD2 (6 bases). V was clipped by 1 base and J by 0 bases, with 10 bases between them. The CDR3 has 16 amino acids. CDR1 SGHVS and CDR2 FNYEAQ come from the germline V gene.

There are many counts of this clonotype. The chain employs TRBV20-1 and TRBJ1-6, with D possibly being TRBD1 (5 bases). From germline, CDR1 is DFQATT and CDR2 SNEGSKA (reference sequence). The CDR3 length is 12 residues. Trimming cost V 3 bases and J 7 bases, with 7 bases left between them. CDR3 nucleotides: TGCAGTGCTAGCGGGGGAAATTCACCCCTCCACTTT. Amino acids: CSASGGNSPLHF.

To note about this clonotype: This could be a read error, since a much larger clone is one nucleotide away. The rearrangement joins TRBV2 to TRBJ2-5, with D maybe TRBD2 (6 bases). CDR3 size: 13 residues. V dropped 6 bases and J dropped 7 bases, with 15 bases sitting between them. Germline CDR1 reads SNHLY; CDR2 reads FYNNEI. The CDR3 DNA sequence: TGTGCCAGCAGGCCGGGACTTCCCATGACCCAGTACTTC. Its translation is CASRPGLPMTQYF.

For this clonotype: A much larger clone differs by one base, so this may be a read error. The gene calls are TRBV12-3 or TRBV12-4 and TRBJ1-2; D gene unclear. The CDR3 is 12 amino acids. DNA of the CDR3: TGTGCCAGCAGTTTAGCGGGTTATGGCTACGCCTTC. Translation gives CASSLAGYGYAF.

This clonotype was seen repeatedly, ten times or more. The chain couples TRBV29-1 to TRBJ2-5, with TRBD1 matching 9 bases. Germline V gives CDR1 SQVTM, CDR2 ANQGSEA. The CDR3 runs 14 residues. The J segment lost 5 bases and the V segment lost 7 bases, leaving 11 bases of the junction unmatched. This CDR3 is CSAEMRDRDETQYF. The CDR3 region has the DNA TGCAGCGCAGAAATGCGGGACAGGGATGAGACCCAGTACTTC.

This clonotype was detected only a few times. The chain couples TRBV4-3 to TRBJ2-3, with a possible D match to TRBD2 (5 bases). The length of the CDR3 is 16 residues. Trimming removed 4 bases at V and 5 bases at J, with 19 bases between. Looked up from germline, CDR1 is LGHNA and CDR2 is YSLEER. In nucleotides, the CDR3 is TGCGCCAGCAGCCCTAATCCGGCTTCCGAGGGAGATACGCAGTATTTT. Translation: CASSPNPASEGDTQYF.

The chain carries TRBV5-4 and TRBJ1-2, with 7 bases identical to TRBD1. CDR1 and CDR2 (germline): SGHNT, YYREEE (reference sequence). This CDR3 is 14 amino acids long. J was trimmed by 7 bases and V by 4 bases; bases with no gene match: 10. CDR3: CASSREQGVCGYTF. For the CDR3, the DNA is TGTGCCAGCAGCCGGGAGCAGGGGGTCTGTGGCTACACCTTC. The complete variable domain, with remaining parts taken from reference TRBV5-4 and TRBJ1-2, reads ETGVTQSPTHLIKTRGQQVTLRCSSQSGHNTVSWYQQALGQGPQFIFQYYREEENGRGNFPPRFSGLQFPNYSSELNVNALELDDSALYLCASSREQGVCGYTFGSGTRLTVV.

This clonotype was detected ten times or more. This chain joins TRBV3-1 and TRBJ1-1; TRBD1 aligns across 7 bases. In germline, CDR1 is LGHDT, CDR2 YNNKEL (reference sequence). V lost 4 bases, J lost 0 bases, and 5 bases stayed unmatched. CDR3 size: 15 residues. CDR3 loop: CASSPWTGMNTEAFF. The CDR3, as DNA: TGTGCCAGCAGCCCCTGGACAGGTATGAACACTGAAGCTTTCTTT.

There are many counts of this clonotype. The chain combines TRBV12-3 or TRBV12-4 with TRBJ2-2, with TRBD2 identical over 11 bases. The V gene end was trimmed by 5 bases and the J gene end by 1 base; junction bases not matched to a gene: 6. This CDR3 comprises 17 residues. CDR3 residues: CASSRLAGGGNTGELFF. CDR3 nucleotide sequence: TGTGCCAGCAGTAGGCTAGCGGGAGGCGGGAACACCGGGGAGCTGTTTTTT.

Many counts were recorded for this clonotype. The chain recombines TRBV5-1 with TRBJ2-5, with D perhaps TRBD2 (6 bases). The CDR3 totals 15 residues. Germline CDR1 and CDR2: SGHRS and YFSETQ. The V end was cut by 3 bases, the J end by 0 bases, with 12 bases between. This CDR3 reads CASSSFREHQETQYF. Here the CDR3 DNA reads TGCGCCAGCAGCTCCTTCCGGGAGCACCAAGAGACCCAGTACTTC. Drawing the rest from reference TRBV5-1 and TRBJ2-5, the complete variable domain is KAGVTQTPRYLIKTRGQQVTLSCSPISGHRSVSWYQQTPGQGLQFLFEYFSETQRNKGNFPGRFSGRQFSNSRSEMNVSTLELGDSALYLCASSSFREHQETQYFGPGTRLLVL.